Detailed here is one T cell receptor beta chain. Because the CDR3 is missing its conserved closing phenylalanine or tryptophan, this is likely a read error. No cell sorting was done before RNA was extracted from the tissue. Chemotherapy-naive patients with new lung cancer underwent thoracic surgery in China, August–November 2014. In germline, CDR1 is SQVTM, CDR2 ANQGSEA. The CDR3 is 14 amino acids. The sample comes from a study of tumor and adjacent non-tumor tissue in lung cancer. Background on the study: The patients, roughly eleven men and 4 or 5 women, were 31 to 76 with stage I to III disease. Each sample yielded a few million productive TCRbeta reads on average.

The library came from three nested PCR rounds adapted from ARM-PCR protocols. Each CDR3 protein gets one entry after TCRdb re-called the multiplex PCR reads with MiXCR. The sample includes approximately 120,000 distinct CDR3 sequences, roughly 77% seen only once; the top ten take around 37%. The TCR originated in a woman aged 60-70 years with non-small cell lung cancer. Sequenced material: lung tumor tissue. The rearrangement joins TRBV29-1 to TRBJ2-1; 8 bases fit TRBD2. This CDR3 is CSVETGGPSNEQFS. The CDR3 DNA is TGTAGCGTTGAGACGGGGGGGCCATCGAATGAGCAGTTCTCC.